Listed below are T cell receptor beta chains from one sample, sequenced in a study of T cells in Graves' hyperthyroidism and ophthalmopathy. TCRdb ran MiXCR on the multiplex PCR reads and lists one entry per CDR3 protein. The data show 300,000 to 450,000 distinct CDR3 sequences, with 14% seen just once and roughly 9.6% held by the top ten. Sequencing input: blood. These receptors all stem from an older woman with Graves' hyperthyroidism. Each CDR3 is given with its conserved first and last residue. The D gene is left open where the match is weak. Rows give clone size only sometimes, using once, few, many, or a class for an expanded clone.

>TRBD2|TRBV2|TRBJ2-1|many
TGTGCCAGTTCCCCGGGACTAGCGGTCTACGAGCAGTTCTTC
CASSPGLAVYEQFF
>TRBD2|TRBV11-2|TRBJ2-2|many
TGTGCCAGCAGCTTTGGGGAACGGCTAGCGGGAGTCACCGGGGAGCTGTTTTTT
CASSFGERLAGVTGELFF
>.|TRBV2|TRBJ2-1|many
TGTGCCAGCAAGGGAATCTCCTACAATGAGCAGTTCTTC
CASKGISYNEQFF
>TRBD1|TRBV9|TRBJ2-1|few
TGTGCCAGCAGCGTAAGACCCGGGGGACAGGGGGCAATTCCCACCTACAATGAGCAGTTCTTC
CASSVRPGGQGAIPTYNEQFF
>.|TRBV2|TRBJ1-2|many
TGTGCCAGCAGTGAAGCGCTTCGAGGCAGCTACACCTTC
CASSEALRGSYTF
>TRBD2|TRBV7-8|TRBJ2-3|many
TGTGCCAGCAGCCCCGGGACTAGCGGCCCCGAGAGGCCCACAGATACGCAGTATTTT
CASSPGTSGPERPTDTQYF
>.|TRBV5-5|TRBJ2-1|few
TGTGCCAGCAGCTTGGGCGCTAGCTCCCACAATGAGCAGTTCTTC
CASSLGASSHNEQFF
>TRBD1|TRBV7-9|TRBJ2-1|many
TGTGCCAGCAGTACAGGGGCCTCATACAATGAGCAGTTCTTC
CASSTGASYNEQFF
>TRBD1|TRBV19|TRBJ2-5|.
TGTGCCAGTAGTATCGTTTATCGCCGGGACAGTCGGGACGAGGAGACCCAGTACTTC
CASSIVYRRDSRDEETQYF
>.|TRBV3-1|TRBJ2-1|many
TGTGCCAGCAGCCGTTCCTACAATGAGCAGTTCTTC
CASSRSYNEQFF
>.|TRBV19|TRBJ2-2|many
TGTGCCAGTAGTTATGGCGATCGGGGCACCGGGGAGCTGTTTTTT
CASSYGDRGTGELFF